A selection of T cell receptor beta chains follows, all from one sample in a study of cytomegalovirus exposure and HLA in healthy donors. Assay used: immunoSEQ multiplex PCR; TCRdb lists only in-frame clones, some missing. The table includes over 110,000 clones, roughly 74% detected once. Sequences were obtained from PBMCs. These receptors originate from a woman aged 40 to 50 in good health and CMV-seropositive. The CDR3 runs from the conserved cysteine through the conserved F or W. Fields, in order: CDR3 length, J gene, D gene, clone size, V gene, CDR3 DNA, CDR3 protein. A D gene is named only where the DNA matches it firmly. Clone size is not always given. Where it is, it says once, few, many or a class for expanded clones.

15 | TRBJ2-7 | TRBD1 | few | TRBV18 | TGTGCCAGCTCACCACCGGGACAGGGGTCCCACGAGCAGTACTTC | CASSPPGQGSHEQYF
15 | TRBJ2-7 | - | - | TRBV7-6 | TGTGCCAGCAGCTTAATGGGGCCAGGGGACTACGAGCAGTACTTC | CASSLMGPGDYEQYF
14 | TRBJ2-3 | - | - | TRBV2 | TGTGCCAGCAGTGATGTACAGGTAACAGATACGCAGTATTTT | CASSDVQVTDTQYF
15 | TRBJ1-5 | TRBD1 | - | TRBV2 | TGTGCCAGCAGTGAAGGGACAGGGGGTTGGAAGCCCCAGCATTTT | CASSEGTGGWKPQHF
15 | TRBJ2-5 | TRBD1 | - | TRBV2 | TGTGCCAGCACTCCGGGGGGGACAGGGGGAGAGACCCAGTACTTC | CASTPGGTGGETQYF
13 | TRBJ1-5 | TRBD1 | - | TRBV27 | TGTGCCAGCTCCGGACAGGGAGGTCAGCCCCAGCATTTT | CASSGQGGQPQHF
14 | TRBJ2-5 | - | - | TRBV11-2 | TGTGCCAGCAGCTTAAATTTCTACCAAGAGACCCAGTACTTC | CASSLNFYQETQYF
16 | TRBJ2-7 | - | - | TRBV10-3 | TGTGCCACCCGGGGACAAGGCCCCTCAAGCTCCTACGAGCAGTACTTC | CATRGQGPSSSYEQYF
14 | TRBJ2-3 | - | - | TRBV5-1 | TGCGCCAGCAGCTTGGACAGCAGCACAGATACGCAGTATTTT | CASSLDSSTDTQYF
14 | TRBJ2-7 | TRBD1 | - | TRBV18 | TGTGCCAGCTCACCCTCGACAGGGGGCAAGGAGCAGTACTTC | CASSPSTGGKEQYF
13 | TRBJ1-2 | TRBD1 | - | TRBV6-6 | TGTGCCAGCAGGCAGGACAGGGATCGGTACTCCACCTTC | CASRQDRDRYSTF
16 | TRBJ2-3 | - | - | TRBV7-3 | TGTGCCAGCAGCTTGGGGACTTTCTCCATCGCAGATACGCAGTATTTT | CASSLGTFSIADTQYF
18 | TRBJ2-2 | TRBD2 | - | TRBV5-1 | TGCGCCAGCAGCTTGGGGACTAGCGGGAGGTTAAACACCGGGGAGCTGTTTTTT | CASSLGTSGRLNTGELFF
13 | TRBJ2-4 | - | many | TRBV2 | TGTGCCAGCAGTGATCAGGGGGGAAACATTCAGTACTTC | CASSDQGGNIQYF
13 | TRBJ1-1 | TRBD1 | few | TRBV11-2 | TGTGCCAGCAGCGCCGACAGGGGCACTGAAGCTTTCTTT | CASSADRGTEAFF
14 | TRBJ2-1 | - | - | TRBV7-2 | TGTGCCAGCAGAGTAGCGGTAGGGCACAATGAGCAGTTCTTC | CASRVAVGHNEQFF
14 | TRBJ2-1 | TRBD2 | - | TRBV9 | TGTGCCAGCAGCGTAGGGACTAGCGGTAATGAGCAGTTCTTC | CASSVGTSGNEQFF
13 | TRBJ1-2 | - | - | TRBV10-3 | TGTGCCATCAGTGCCAGTGCTAACTATGGCTACACCTTC | CAISASANYGYTF
17 | TRBJ2-1 | TRBD2 | - | TRBV7-9 | TGTGCCAGCAGCAGCCGACTAGCGGGAGGGTCCTACAATGAGCAGTTCTTC | CASSSRLAGGSYNEQFF
14 | TRBJ2-5 | TRBD1 | few | TRBV7-9 | TGTGCCAGCAGCCAGGGACAGGGTTTAGAGACCCAGTACTTC | CASSQGQGLETQYF
14 | TRBJ2-7 | TRBD2 | - | TRBV2 | TGTGCCAGCACCGGAGCTAGCGGGATATACGAGCAGTACTTC | CASTGASGIYEQYF
15 | TRBJ2-3 | TRBD2 | - | TRBV6-5 | TGTGCCAGCAGTCCGGGACTAGCGGGAGCAGATACGCAGTATTTT | CASSPGLAGADTQYF
15 | TRBJ2-7 | TRBD1 | - | TRBV18 | TGTGCCAGCTCACCACAACGGGACAGGGCCTACGAGCAGTACTTC | CASSPQRDRAYEQYF
13 | TRBJ1-5 | - | - | TRBV6-5 | TGTGCCAGCAGATATGGACTCGGTCAGCCCCAGCATTTT | CASRYGLGQPQHF
16 | TRBJ2-3 | TRBD2 | - | TRBV11-3 | TGTGCCAGCAGCACGAGGACTAGCGGGAGAGGGGGTACGCAGTATTTT | CASSTRTSGRGGTQYF
12 | TRBJ2-3 | - | few | TRBV28 | TGTGCCAGCAGTTTACGGGGAGATACGCAGTATTTT | CASSLRGDTQYF
14 | TRBJ2-4 | TRBD2 | few | TRBV11-2 | TGTGCCAGCAGCCCTTCATCCGGGGAGGGCATTCAGTACTTC | CASSPSSGEGIQYF
14 | TRBJ2-1 | TRBD2 | - | TRBV5-8 | TGTGCCAGCAGCTTCCTAGCGGGAAACAATGAGCAGTTCTTC | CASSFLAGNNEQFF
15 | TRBJ2-5 | TRBD2 | few | TRBV9 | TGTGCCAGCAGCGTAGGAGCGGGAGGGGGCGAGACCCAGTACTTC | CASSVGAGGGETQYF
14 | TRBJ2-7 | - | - | TRBV6-5 | TGTGCCAGCAGTTACGGGGGCTGGGGGAGCGAGCAGTACTTC | CASSYGGWGSEQYF
15 | TRBJ1-3 | - | once | TRBV7-2 | TGTGCCAGCAGCTCCCCGAGGGCAGGAAGAAACACCATATATTTT | CASSSPRAGRNTIYF
14 | TRBJ2-7 | TRBD1 | - | TRBV6-5 | TGTGCCAGCAGTTCCGGGACAGCGTCCTACGAGCAGTACTTC | CASSSGTASYEQYF
11 | TRBJ2-1 | TRBD2 | - | TRBV5-6 | TGTGCCAGCAGCTCAGGACTAGCACAGTTCTTC | CASSSGLAQFF
14 | TRBJ2-7 | TRBD1 | - | TRBV7-2 | TGTGCCAGCAGCTCTCGGGACAGGTCCTACGAGCAGTACTTC | CASSSRDRSYEQYF
17 | TRBJ2-2 | - | - | TRBV6-1 | TGTGCCAGCAGTGAAATTTGGAACAGGGTTAACACCGGGGAGCTGTTTTTT | CASSEIWNRVNTGELFF
13 | TRBJ2-7 | - | - | TRBV29-1 | TGCAGCGTTTCCAGCGGCCTTCCCTACGAGCAGTACTTC | CSVSSGLPYEQYF
15 | TRBJ2-1 | TRBD2 | - | TRBV29-1 | TGCAGCGTTGTAGTTCTAGCGGGAGTATCGAATGAGCAGTTCTTC | CSVVVLAGVSNEQFF
17 | TRBJ2-3 | TRBD2 | - | TRBV5-1 | TGCGCCAGCAGCTTGGGCTCGAGCGGGAGGGACACAGATACGCAGTATTTT | CASSLGSSGRDTDTQYF
15 | TRBJ2-3 | - | - | TRBV6-1 | TGTGCCAGCAGTGATTATCTAGTAGGCCCGGGTACGCAGTATTTT | CASSDYLVGPGTQYF
13 | TRBJ1-2 | TRBD1 | - | TRBV27 | TGTGCCAGCAGTACCGGGACAGGACGTGGCTACACCTTC | CASSTGTGRGYTF
15 | TRBJ1-3 | - | - | TRBV6-5 | TGTGCCAGCAGGCAAGCAGGGTTCTCTGGAAACACCATATATTTT | CASRQAGFSGNTIYF
15 | TRBJ2-2 | - | - | TRBV7-9 | TGTGCCAGCGCTATGGGGGCATCGAACACCGGGGAGCTGTTTTTT | CASAMGASNTGELFF
14 | TRBJ1-2 | - | - | TRBV5-6 | TGTGCCAGCAGCACGTCGACAGGACTTGACGGCTACACCTTC | CASSTSTGLDGYTF
15 | TRBJ2-2 | TRBD2 | - | TRBV19 | TGTGCCAGTAGTACGAATTCGGGAGGATCCCGGGAGCTGTTTTTT | CASSTNSGGSRELFF
12 | TRBJ2-5 | TRBD2 | - | TRBV30 | TGTGCCTGGACTAGCGGCCAAGAGACCCAGTACTTC | CAWTSGQETQYF